Following are 10 T cell receptor beta chains from one sample sequenced in a study of OX40 agonist ivuxolimab in advanced cancers. Libraries were prepared by immunoSEQ multiplex PCR; TCRdb keeps only in-frame clonotypes and omits some of them. The table includes roughly 41,000 clones, 90% to 95% detected once. This specimen was CD4+ or CD8+ T cells sorted from blood, taken in a trial of the OX40 agonist ivuxolimab. The receptors here all came from an adult with an advanced solid tumor such as melanoma, head and neck, liver or kidney cancer.

In this sample, this clone turned up once. The V call is TRBV7-6, the J call TRBJ1-1, with D unclear. Germline V gene data show CDR1 as SGHVS and CDR2 as FNYEAQ. CDR3 length: 12 residues. V shed 4 bases and J shed 2 bases, with 5 bases lying between them. The CDR3 protein is CASSYLNTEAFF. CDR3 DNA: TGTGCCAGCAGCTACCTTAACACTGAAGCTTTCTTT.

The chain recombines TRBV5-6 with TRBJ2-7; D possibly matches TRBD1 or TRBD2 (5 bases each). CDR3 length: 14 residues. The V end lost 4 bases, the J end lost 8 bases, and 19 bases lay between the germline ends. CDR1 SGHDT and CDR2 YYEEEE come from the germline V gene. The DNA for the CDR3 is TGTGCCAGCAGCCCTCCGGGACGGATTAACCAGCAGTACTTC. Residues: CASSPPGRINQQYF.

J is TRBJ2-4 and V is TRBV4-3; D is unclear. The CDR3 extends over 15 amino acids. The V and J ends lost 0 bases and 10 bases respectively, with 16 bases between them. The germline V gene encodes CDR1 LGHNA and CDR2 YSLEER. The CDR3 coding sequence is TGCGCCAGCAGCCAAGATCGGCTAGTTAGGGATATTCAGTACTTC. This gives the protein CASSQDRLVRDIQYF.

The chain links TRBV25-1 to TRBJ2-7; no firm D call. Trimming removed 0 bases from V and 1 base from J, with 10 bases in between. CDR3 length: 15 residues. Germline V gene sequence: CDR1 MGHDK, CDR2 SYGVNS. The CDR3 nucleotides are TGTGCCAGCAGTGAATACAGGACCCGTTCCTACGAGCAGTACGTC. Translating gives CASSEYRTRSYEQYV.

The chain recombines TRBV28 with TRBJ2-7, with 9 positions matching TRBD1. The J segment lost 4 bases and the V segment lost 3 bases, leaving 10 bases of the junction unmatched. This CDR3 contains 16 residues. CDR1 is MDHEN, CDR2 SYDVKM, per germline. The CDR3: CASSFSGDRVLYEQYF. The DNA for the CDR3 is TGTGCCAGCAGTTTCTCCGGGGACAGGGTGCTATACGAGCAGTACTTC.

The V gene is TRBV7-6, the J gene TRBJ2-7; tentative D call: TRBD1 (6 bases). Deletions cut 6 bases from V and 6 bases from J, with 24 bases between. The V gene's germline CDR1 is SGHVS and CDR2 FNYEAQ. The CDR3 loop spans 16 amino acids. The CDR3 DNA reads as TGTGCCAGCAGACTCGCGGGCAGGGGTGATTCGGGCGAGCAGTACTTC. This translates into CASRLAGRGDSGEQYF.

By share of the sample, this clone is medium-sized. The chain combines TRBV7-9 with TRBJ1-1; D ambiguous. V was trimmed by 3 bases and J by 4 bases, leaving 9 bases between them. The germline gives CDR1 SEHNR, CDR2 FQNEAQ (reference sequence). The CDR3 is 13 residues long. CDR3 sequence (DNA): TGTGCCAGCAGCTTTGATAGCGGCACTGAAGCTTTCTTT. This codes for CASSFDSGTEAFF.

The CDR3 coding sequence is TGTGCCAGCAGTGAAGCGGCGTATGAAAAACTGTTTTTT. Translated: CASSEAAYEKLFF. The rearrangement joins TRBV2 to TRBJ1-4; no clear D. The CDR3 totals 13 residues. Per germline, CDR1 SNHLY and CDR2 FYNNEI. The germline V and J ends were trimmed by 0 bases and 6 bases, with 5 bases remaining between them.

V gene TRBV9 combines with J gene TRBJ2-7; D is unresolved. CDR1 is SGDLS and CDR2 is YYNGEE in the germline V gene. The CDR3 spans 14 residues. Trimming left V 3 bases short and J 2 bases short, with 12 bases between. The CDR3 loop reads CASSAAPGAYEQYF. CDR3 coding DNA: TGTGCCAGCAGCGCCGCCCCCGGAGCCTACGAGCAGTACTTC. Filled out from reference TRBV9 and TRBJ2-7, the complete variable domain reads DSGVTQTPKHLITATGQRVTLRCSPRSGDLSVYWYQQSLDQGLQFLIQYYNGEERAKGNILERFSAQQFPDLHSELNLSSLELGDSALYFCASSAAPGAYEQYFGPGTRLTVT.

The rearrangement links TRBV9 to TRBJ1-2, with 7 bases identical to TRBD1. Trimming at V came to 3 bases and at J to 5 bases, leaving 10 bases not matched to a gene. CDR3 length equals 15 residues. The V gene's germline CDR1 is SGDLS and CDR2 YYNGEE. The chain's CDR3 is CASSGGTDPGYGYTF. In nucleotides, the CDR3 is TGTGCCAGCAGCGGGGGGACAGATCCAGGGTATGGCTACACCTTC. The full variable domain, rest sourced from reference TRBV9 and TRBJ1-2, is DSGVTQTPKHLITATGQRVTLRCSPRSGDLSVYWYQQSLDQGLQFLIQYYNGEERAKGNILERFSAQQFPDLHSELNLSSLELGDSALYFCASSGGTDPGYGYTFGSGTRLTVV.